What follows is one TCR beta chain and its context. The antigen is not known. This entry is derived from a study of CD8+CD57+ T cells in acquired aplastic anemia. As for the study in general: Sorted CD4+ and CD8+ cells yielded around 3.2 ug of DNA on average.

Those patients picked for sequencing had displayed CD8+CD57+ cell expansion on flow cytometry. TCR beta VDJ and CDR3 profiling used genomic DNA as template. Each CDR3 protein is one row after TCRdb ran MiXCR on the reads. This repertoire shows about 40,000 distinct CDR3 sequences, 60% to 80% found once; its top ten account for about 60%. Findings and limits, study-wide: Common to patients and controls were around 30 CD8+ CDR3 sequences.

CDR1 is SNHLY and CDR2 is FYNNEI in the germline V gene. Trimming pared 7 bases from V and 0 bases from J, leaving 10 bases between. The CDR3 is made up of 14 amino acids. The chain links TRBV2 to TRBJ1-5; tentative D call: TRBD1 (5 bases). The sequenced sample consisted of sorted CD4+, CD8+, or CD8+CD57+ T cells (not recorded which) from PBMCs. This sequence was found in a human donor with aplastic anemia. The CDR3 region is CASNRGDSNQPQHF. Here the CDR3 DNA reads TGTGCCAGCAACCGGGGGGATAGCAATCAGCCCCAGCATTTT.